This is a list of T cell receptor beta chains from one sample in a study of cytomegalovirus exposure and HLA in healthy donors. TCRdb's copy holds only in-frame clones and misses some; the assay was immunoSEQ multiplex PCR. The sample comprises 150,000 or so clones, roughly 79% of which are singletons, and approximately 1.2% rests with the top ten. The material sequenced was PBMCs. The receptor set was obtained from a man aged 25 to 40 in good health and CMV-seronegative. Each CDR3 is given with its conserved first and last residue. A D gene is named only where the DNA matches it firmly. The listing skips clone size in some rows; elsewhere it reads once, few, many or a size class.

TRBJ2-7,once,TRBV6-6,.,TGTGCCAGCAGTCAACTCGGAGGGGAAGGGTACTTC,CASSQLGGEGYF
TRBJ1-1,.,TRBV11-3,.,TGTGCCAGCAGCTTAGACTGCGTGTCCCGACAGTTGAACACTGAAGCTTTCTTT,CASSLDCVSRQLNTEAFF
TRBJ1-5,.,TRBV7-9,.,TGTGCCAGCAGCCTAGCGAGGGACAATCAGCCCCAGCATTTT,CASSLARDNQPQHF
TRBJ2-4,.,TRBV7-2,.,TGTGCCAGCAGCCAAGGAGACATTCAGTACTTC,CASSQGDIQYF
TRBJ2-1,once,TRBV9,.,TGTGCCAGCAGCGCTTCGGGGGCCTACAATGAGCAGTTCTTC,CASSASGAYNEQFF
TRBJ2-1,.,TRBV19,TRBD2,TGTGCCAGTAGTATGCGCCTAGCGGGGGCCTACTCCTCCTACAATGAGCAGTTCTTC,CASSMRLAGAYSSYNEQFF
TRBJ2-4,.,TRBV4-1,TRBD2,TGCGCCAGCAGCCAAGATCGTCTAGCGGGGAGCGGGAAAAACATTCAGTACTTC,CASSQDRLAGSGKNIQYF
TRBJ1-2,.,TRBV7-9,TRBD1,TGTGCCAGCAGCCCGGGGGTGACAGGGGCAAACTATGGCTACACCTTC,CASSPGVTGANYGYTF
TRBJ2-2,once,TRBV19,.,TGTGCCAGTAGGGGTGTCGCGGGGGACATCGGGGAGCTGTTTTTT,CASRGVAGDIGELFF
TRBJ2-1,.,TRBV7-9,.,TGTTCCAGCAGCGCCCGGGGGCGGGGGAATAACAATGAGCAGTTCTTC,CSSSARGRGNNNEQFF
TRBJ1-2,.,TRBV6-5,.,TGTGCCAGCTTAGGAGGTCATGATCCTACTGGCTACACCTTC,CASLGGHDPTGYTF
TRBJ1-4,once,TRBV18,TRBD1,TGTGCCAGCTCACCATCGGGACAGGGGGTTGAAAAACTGTTTTTT,CASSPSGQGVEKLFF
TRBJ1-5,.,TRBV14,TRBD1,TGTGCCAGCAGCCAAGATCCCACCCGACAGGGAATAGGCAATCAGCCCCAGCATTTT,CASSQDPTRQGIGNQPQHF
TRBJ2-3,few,TRBV19,TRBD2,TGTGCCACCAGACTAGCGGGAGGTACGCAGTATTTT,CATRLAGGTQYF
TRBJ1-1,.,TRBV5-6,.,TGTGCCAGCAGCAGGCAGGTAGATCCAGCTTTCTTT,CASSRQVDPAFF
TRBJ2-7,.,TRBV5-4,TRBD1,TGTGCCAGCAGCTTGGTTGGCGGGACAGGAGCCTACGAGCAGTACTTC,CASSLVGGTGAYEQYF
TRBJ2-7,.,TRBV7-2,.,TGTGCCAGCACCGCCAGCTACGAGCAGTACTTC,CASTASYEQYF
TRBJ2-7,.,TRBV30,TRBD2,TGTGCCTGGAGTGTACGGCTGTGGGGCGGGGGGGACGAGCAGTACTTC,CAWSVRLWGGGDEQYF
TRBJ2-1,.,TRBV30,TRBD2,TGTGCCTGGGGGTACGGGAGGGAATACAATGAGCAGTTCTTC,CAWGYGREYNEQFF
TRBJ2-7,few,TRBV5-6,TRBD1,TGTGCCAGCAGACTTGTCGACAGGGATTTCTACGAGCAGTACTTC,CASRLVDRDFYEQYF
TRBJ2-5,.,TRBV28,.,TGTGCCAGCAGCGTGTGGCGGGAGACCCAGTACTTC,CASSVWRETQYF
TRBJ2-3,.,TRBV9,.,TGTGCCAGCAGCGAGAAGGGCGGGAGCACAGATACGCAGTATTTT,CASSEKGGSTDTQYF
TRBJ1-1,.,TRBV7-6,.,TGTGCCAGCAGCTTTGGGGGCACGAACACTGAAGCTTTCTTT,CASSFGGTNTEAFF
TRBJ1-4,.,TRBV7-2,TRBD1,TGTGCCAGCAGCCAGGACAGGGGGTCTGAAAAACTGTTTTTT,CASSQDRGSEKLFF
TRBJ2-7,.,TRBV21-1,.,TGTGCCAGCAGCCCCCGGACAGGGAGAACCTACGAGCAGTACTTC,CASSPRTGRTYEQYF
TRBJ2-5,.,TRBV5-1,.,TGCGCCAGCAGCTCCCCGTTAATGGGGGCGGGAGAGACCCAGTACTTC,CASSSPLMGAGETQYF
TRBJ1-4,.,TRBV6-5,.,TGTGCCAGCAGTTACAGGGGATCTAATGAAAAACTGTTTTTT,CASSYRGSNEKLFF
TRBJ1-5,.,TRBV18,.,TGTGCCAGCTCACCCGCGACAGCAAATCAGCCCCAGCATTTT,CASSPATANQPQHF
TRBJ1-5,.,TRBV6-5,.,TGTGCCAGCAGCCCAACAGGGAGCAATCAGCCCCAGCATTTT,CASSPTGSNQPQHF
TRBJ1-5,.,TRBV6-1,TRBD1,TGTGCCAGCAGGGGTAGGGACAGGGCCAATCAGCCCCAGCATTTT,CASRGRDRANQPQHF
TRBJ2-2,.,TRBV10-3,.,TGTGCCATCAGACACGTGAACACCGGGGAGCTGTTTTTT,CAIRHVNTGELFF
TRBJ1-1,.,TRBV19,.,TGTGCCAGCAACAGGGAATGGAACACTGAAGCTTTCTTT,CASNREWNTEAFF
TRBJ2-7,.,TRBV7-9,.,TGTGCCAGCAGCTCCCAAGGGGCGGCTCCTTCCTACGAGCAGTACTTC,CASSSQGAAPSYEQYF
TRBJ2-7,.,TRBV10-3,TRBD1,TGTGCCATCAGTGAGGATGGGACAGGCTTAGGGGAGCAGTACTTC,CAISEDGTGLGEQYF
TRBJ1-4,once,TRBV11-2,.,TGTGCCAGCAGCCAGAATGAAAAACTGTTTTTT,CASSQNEKLFF
TRBJ1-2,.,TRBV5-1,TRBD1,TGCGCCAGCAGCTCGAGCCCCGGGACAGGGGTAACTAACTATGGCTACACCTTC,CASSSSPGTGVTNYGYTF
TRBJ1-1,.,TRBV7-7,.,TGTGCTAGCAGCTCACAGGACAACACTGAAGCTTTCTTT,CASSSQDNTEAFF
TRBJ1-2,.,TRBV5-1,TRBD1,TGCGCCAGCAGCTTGGGCCTACAGGGGGTGAGAGGCTACACCTTC,CASSLGLQGVRGYTF
TRBJ2-2,.,TRBV11-1,.,TGTGCCAGCAGCTCATACACCGGGGAGCTGTTTTTT,CASSSYTGELFF
TRBJ2-5,.,TRBV7-6,.,TGTGCCAGCAGCTTAGCGGGGCGGCTACAAGAGACCCAGTACTTC,CASSLAGRLQETQYF
TRBJ2-3,.,TRBV6-5,TRBD1,TGTGCCAGCAGTTACCGACAGGGGAGGACAGATACGCAGTATTTT,CASSYRQGRTDTQYF
TRBJ2-1,.,TRBV5-1,TRBD1,TGCGCCAGCAGCCCACCGGGACAGTCCCCCTACAATGAGCAGTTCTTC,CASSPPGQSPYNEQFF
TRBJ2-3,.,TRBV11-2,.,TGTGCCAGCAGCTCATTTAGCACAGATACGCAGTATTTT,CASSSFSTDTQYF
TRBJ2-7,.,TRBV4-1,TRBD2,TGCGCCAGCAGCCAAGGGCTAGCGGAGTTCTACGAGCAGTACTTC,CASSQGLAEFYEQYF
TRBJ2-3,.,TRBV30,.,TGTGCCTGGAGTGTATCCCTCACAGATACGCAGTATTTT,CAWSVSLTDTQYF
TRBJ1-1,.,TRBV15,TRBD1,TGTGCCACCAGCAGAGGACAGGGGAACACTGAAGCTTTCTTT,CATSRGQGNTEAFF
TRBJ2-1,.,TRBV9,TRBD2,TGTGCCAGCAGCCTGGGGACTAGCGGGGAGGGAATCCTCGATGAGCAGTTCTTC,CASSLGTSGEGILDEQFF
TRBJ2-7,.,TRBV5-4,.,TGTGCCAGCAGCTTGGCAGGGGGGATCGGCGAGCAGTACTTC,CASSLAGGIGEQYF
TRBJ2-1,.,TRBV7-3,TRBD2,TGTGCCAGCAGCTTAAGGGCGGGAGAAGGAAATGAGCAGTTCTTC,CASSLRAGEGNEQFF
TRBJ2-5,.,TRBV4-3,TRBD2,TGCGCCAGCAGCCAAGGGGCGGGGGGTCCTTCGAGGACCCAGTACTTC,CASSQGAGGPSRTQYF
TRBJ2-5,.,TRBV5-4,.,TGTGCCAGCAGCAAGGAGGGACTGCCTAGGGAGCAGTACTTC,CASSKEGLPREQYF
TRBJ2-1,.,TRBV15,TRBD2,TGTGCCACCGAGCCCGGGACTAGCAGAAACAATGAGCAGTTCTTC,CATEPGTSRNNEQFF
TRBJ2-7,.,TRBV5-4,.,TGTGCCAGCAGCTTGGAACTGGGGAGCGAGCAGTACTTC,CASSLELGSEQYF
TRBJ2-1,.,TRBV5-1,TRBD2,TGCGCCAGCAGCGTGGGACTAGCGGGAGTCAATGAGCAGTTCTTC,CASSVGLAGVNEQFF
TRBJ1-6,.,TRBV19,TRBD1,TGTGCCAGTAGTAGAGACAGGGGTGAAAAGAGCTCCTATAATTCACCCCTCCACTTT,CASSRDRGEKSSYNSPLHF
TRBJ1-3,once,TRBV9,.,TGTGCCAGCAGCGTAGTGGCAGGGGATGGAAACACCATATATTTT,CASSVVAGDGNTIYF
TRBJ1-1,.,TRBV7-8,.,TGTGCCAGCAGCTTAGGGCAGGGTCGGGCCACTGAAGCTTTCTTT,CASSLGQGRATEAFF